These 3 T cell receptor beta chains originate from one sample sequenced in a study of T cell responses to AZD1222 COVID-19 vaccine. Method: immunoSEQ multiplex PCR; TCRdb's copy keeps in-frame clones and lacks some. The table includes 70,000 to 85,000 clones, around 82% detected once. This material consisted of peripheral blood, taken 28 days after the second AZD1222 dose. Receptors originate from an adult who received the AZD1222 COVID-19 vaccine.

This chain links TRBV5-1 with TRBJ2-1; a possible D gene is TRBD1 (6 bases). The V end lost 4 bases, the J end lost 0 bases, and 11 bases lay between the germline ends. Germline loops: CDR1 SGHRS, CDR2 YFSETQ. CDR3 length: 15 residues. Here the CDR3 reads CASSTTGSSYNEQFF. The CDR3 nucleotides read TGCGCCAGCAGCACCACAGGGAGCTCCTACAATGAGCAGTTCTTC.

The genes are TRBV5-5 and TRBJ2-1; 11 nucleotides line up with TRBD2. Trimming cost V 4 bases and J 4 bases; bases outside gene matches: 4. Germline CDR1 is SGHKS and CDR2 is YYEKEE (reference sequence). The CDR3 loop spans 15 amino acids. In DNA, the CDR3 is TGTGCCAGCAGCCCGACTAGCGGGATTTACAATGAGCAGTTCTTC. It is translated as CASSPTSGIYNEQFF. The variable domain in full, completed from reference TRBV5-5 and TRBJ2-1, reads DAGVTQSPTHLIKTRGQQVTLRCSPISGHKSVSWYQQVLGQGPQFIFQYYEKEERGRGNFPDRFSARQFPNYSSELNVNALLLGDSALYLCASSPTSGIYNEQFFGPGTRLTVL.

The V gene is TRBV9, the J gene TRBJ2-3, with 9 nucleotides matching TRBD2. Germline trimming cut 3 bases from V and 1 base from J; bases unmatched to any gene: 9. In germline, CDR1 is SGDLS, CDR2 YYNGEE. The CDR3 contains 17 residues. The CDR3 spells CASSASSKRGGTDTQYF. The CDR3 region has the DNA TGTGCCAGCAGCGCTTCCTCCAAGCGGGGGGGCACAGATACGCAGTATTTT.